This T cell receptor (beta chain) was recovered during a study of T cell responses to AZD1222 COVID-19 vaccine. Clones were sequenced by immunoSEQ multiplex PCR, and TCRdb holds only the in-frame ones, with some missing. The profile shows just under 100,000 clones, 88% of them singletons. This clonotype was obtained from an adult in good health. Sequenced here: peripheral blood, sampled on day 0 of AZD1222 vaccination.

DNA for the CDR3: TGTGCCAGCAGTCGGGACAGCCTATATAATTCACCCCTCCACTTT. It codes for CASSRDSLYNSPLHF. The rearrangement joins TRBV2 to TRBJ1-6; TRBD1 matches at 7 bases. After removal of 5 bases from V and 4 bases from J, the junction contained 5 bases not matched to a gene. This CDR3 is 15 amino acids long. CDR1 SNHLY and CDR2 FYNNEI come from the germline V gene.